This is a list of T cell receptor beta chains from one sample in a study of blood T cell repertoires in COVID-19. Generated by immunoSEQ multiplex PCR, the TCRdb table keeps only in-frame clones and is missing some. The sample consists of some 70,000 clones, around 87% of them appearing once. The sample comprised peripheral blood. The receptor set was obtained from a man over 45 with active COVID-19. The CDR3 runs from the conserved cysteine through the conserved F or W. The order of the fields is V gene, clone size, J gene, D gene, CDR3 protein, CDR3 DNA. D genes are given only for firm matches. Clone size is stated in some rows and not others, as once, few, many or a class when expanded.

TRBV12-3/TRBV12-4,.,TRBJ2-1,TRBD2,CASSPGGPNEQFF,TGTGCCAGCAGTCCGGGGGGGCCCAATGAGCAGTTCTTC
TRBV15,.,TRBJ1-6,TRBD1,CATSRPGQGGSPLHF,TGTGCCACCAGCAGACCTGGACAGGGAGGATCACCCCTCCACTTT
TRBV27,few,TRBJ2-1,TRBD1,CASSRPGQYNEQFF,TGTGCCAGCAGCCGACCGGGACAGTACAATGAGCAGTTCTTC
TRBV9,.,TRBJ2-5,TRBD2,CASSGRFTSGAEETQYF,TGTGCCAGCAGCGGAAGATTCACTAGCGGGGCCGAAGAGACCCAGTACTTC
TRBV5-6,.,TRBJ1-4,.,CASSIRGVTNEKLFF,TGTGCCAGCAGCATTCGGGGGGTGACTAATGAAAAACTGTTTTTT
TRBV7-9,few,TRBJ2-2,TRBD1,CASSRGQMNTGELFF,TGTGCCAGCAGCCGGGGACAGATGAACACCGGGGAGCTGTTTTTT
TRBV5-1,.,TRBJ2-5,.,CASSLLGDQETQYF,TGCGCCAGCAGCTTGCTAGGGGACCAAGAGACCCAGTACTTC
TRBV29-1,once,TRBJ1-1,TRBD1,CSARDSGNTEAFF,TGCAGCGCGAGGGACAGCGGGAACACTGAAGCTTTCTTT
TRBV5-1,.,TRBJ2-5,.,CASTRQETQYF,TGCGCCAGCACGCGCCAAGAGACCCAGTACTTC
TRBV6-2/TRBV6-3,.,TRBJ1-1,.,CASSYSGGYTEAFF,TGTGCCAGCAGTTACTCGGGGGGATACACTGAAGCTTTCTTT
TRBV18,.,TRBJ1-1,.,CASSPYSRNTEAFF,TGTGCCAGCTCACCATACAGTAGGAACACTGAAGCTTTCTTT
TRBV11-2,once,TRBJ2-5,TRBD2,CASSLNRLAAQETQYF,TGTGCCAGCAGCTTAAACCGACTAGCGGCGCAAGAGACCCAGTACTTC
TRBV7-9,.,TRBJ1-2,TRBD1,CASSFGTEGYTF,TGTGCCAGCAGCTTTGGGACAGAAGGCTACACCTTC
TRBV11-2,.,TRBJ2-1,.,CASSLVPRRDNEQFF,TGTGCCAGCAGCTTAGTTCCTCGCAGGGACAATGAGCAGTTCTTC
TRBV7-2,once,TRBJ2-7,.,CASSPRRLSYEQYF,TGTGCCAGCAGCCCAAGAAGACTCTCCTACGAGCAGTACTTC
TRBV6-5,.,TRBJ1-2,TRBD1,CASSYSGTGIYGYTF,TGTGCCAGCAGTTACTCCGGGACAGGGATTTATGGCTACACCTTC
TRBV11-2,.,TRBJ2-5,.,CASSLASGVRETQYF,TGTGCCAGCAGCTTAGCGTCAGGGGTTCGGGAGACCCAGTACTTC
TRBV29-1,.,TRBJ2-7,TRBD2,CSIGLAGLNEQYF,TGCAGCATAGGACTAGCGGGACTTAACGAGCAGTACTTC
TRBV18,.,TRBJ1-3,TRBD1,CASSPMDRGKSGNTIYF,TGTGCCAGCTCACCCATGGACAGGGGAAAGTCTGGAAACACCATATATTTT
TRBV5-6,.,TRBJ2-4,TRBD1,CASSLVGGGGIQYF,TGTGCCAGCAGCTTGGTAGGGGGCGGTGGGATTCAGTACTTC
TRBV9,.,TRBJ1-1,TRBD1,CASSVGDRWNTEAFF,TGTGCCAGCAGCGTAGGGGACAGGTGGAACACTGAAGCTTTCTTT
TRBV9,.,TRBJ2-3,TRBD2,CASSPSPGGADTQYF,TGTGCCAGCAGCCCCTCCCCGGGGGGGGCAGATACGCAGTATTTT
TRBV24-1,.,TRBJ2-5,.,CATSGRDQETQYF,TGTGCCACCAGTGGCCGGGACCAAGAGACCCAGTACTTC
TRBV29-1,.,TRBJ1-6,.,CSVSDGGSPLHF,TGCAGCGTTTCCGACGGGGGTTCACCCCTCCACTTT
TRBV5-5,.,TRBJ2-1,.,CASSLEVWPSYNEQFF,TGTGCCAGCAGCTTGGAAGTTTGGCCCTCCTACAATGAGCAGTTCTTC
TRBV28,once,TRBJ1-4,TRBD1,CASSSSQGAREKLFF,TGTGCCAGCAGTTCCTCTCAGGGGGCGAGGGAAAAACTGTTTTTT
TRBV5-4,.,TRBJ2-7,.,CATGTASSYEQYF,TGTGCCACCGGGACTGCCTCCTCCTACGAGCAGTACTTC
TRBV29-1,once,TRBJ2-1,.,CSVSPGLTPGEQFF,TGCAGCGTTTCGCCGGGACTCACTCCCGGCGAGCAGTTCTTC
TRBV7-2,once,TRBJ1-2,.,CASSFGPGEGYGYTF,.
TRBV10-3,.,TRBJ2-3,.,CATSSRTDTQYF,TGTGCCACTTCCTCCCGCACAGATACGCAGTATTTT
TRBV2,.,TRBJ2-5,TRBD1,CASSQGQGGHGTQYF,TGTGCCAGCAGTCAAGGACAGGGGGGACACGGGACCCAGTACTTC
TRBV11-3,.,TRBJ2-2,TRBD1,CASSGYPGTGNTGELFF,TGTGCCAGCAGCGGTTATCCGGGGACAGGGAACACCGGGGAGCTGTTTTTT
TRBV27,.,TRBJ2-3,.,CASSPRLGSGDTQYF,TGTGCCAGCAGTCCCCGTCTGGGGAGTGGGGATACGCAGTATTTT
TRBV5-4,.,TRBJ1-6,.,CASSLVAGHSPLHF,TGTGCCAGCAGCTTGGTTGCGGGCCACTCACCCCTCCACTTT
TRBV5-1,.,TRBJ2-5,TRBD2,CASSPMTSGGGETQYF,TGCGCCAGCAGCCCCATGACTAGCGGGGGGGGAGAGACCCAGTACTTC
TRBV6-6,.,TRBJ2-5,.,CASSYGRLQETQYF,TGTGCCAGCAGTTACGGTCGGTTACAAGAGACCCAGTACTTC
TRBV9,.,TRBJ2-1,TRBD2,CASSVKWGTSGGTYNEQFF,TGTGCCAGCAGCGTAAAGTGGGGGACTAGCGGGGGAACCTACAATGAGCAGTTCTTC
TRBV7-3,.,TRBJ2-1,.,CASSLTSYNEQFF,TGTGCCAGCAGCCTTACAAGTTACAATGAGCAGTTCTTC
TRBV5-6,.,TRBJ2-7,.,CASSWEERGDFVEQYF,TGTGCCAGCAGCTGGGAGGAGAGGGGAGATTTTGTCGAGCAGTACTTC
TRBV6-2/TRBV6-3,.,TRBJ1-2,.,CASSPPGDYGYTF,TGTGCCAGCAGTCCCCCGGGGGACTATGGCTACACCTTC
TRBV5-4,.,TRBJ2-7,.,CASSLGHGSYEQYF,TGTGCCAGCAGCTTGGGCCACGGCTCCTACGAGCAGTACTTC
TRBV30,.,TRBJ1-1,.,CAWRNPGEYTEAFF,TGTGCCTGGAGAAACCCAGGGGAGTACACTGAAGCTTTCTTT
TRBV6-2/TRBV6-3,few,TRBJ1-5,.,CASSYGGIGNQPQHF,TGTGCCAGCAGTTACGGGGGGATCGGCAATCAGCCCCAGCATTTT
TRBV6-5,.,TRBJ2-5,TRBD2,CTSSYYGGGAGETQYF,TGTACCAGCAGTTATTATGGCGGGGGGGCCGGGGAGACCCAGTACTTC
TRBV19,few,TRBJ1-1,TRBD1,CASSIGFFGQGAPEAFF,TGTGCCAGTAGTATAGGCTTTTTCGGGCAGGGGGCCCCTGAAGCTTTCTTT
TRBV28,.,TRBJ1-2,.,CATINGGTNYGYTF,TGTGCCACCATAAACGGGGGAACTAACTATGGCTACACCTTC
TRBV9,.,TRBJ2-5,.,CASSAVLGAETQYF,TGTGCCAGCAGCGCCGTCCTAGGGGCAGAGACCCAGTACTTC
TRBV6-5,.,TRBJ2-3,.,CASSLGPLNTQYF,TGTGCCAGCAGTCTTGGGCCTTTGAATACGCAGTATTTT
TRBV5-4,once,TRBJ2-5,.,CASSPAVADNQETQYF,TGTGCCAGCAGCCCGGCTGTGGCGGACAACCAAGAGACCCAGTACTTC
TRBV12-5,.,TRBJ1-1,.,CASGSLVRGDSVEAFF,TGTGCTAGTGGTTCCCTCGTTAGAGGCGACAGTGTTGAAGCTTTCTTT
TRBV4-2,.,TRBJ1-1,.,CASSQDLTQLRNTEAFF,TGTGCCAGCAGCCAAGATCTGACCCAACTACGGAACACTGAAGCTTTCTTT